These 27 T cell receptor beta chains were all obtained from the same sample, sequenced in a study of T cell responses to AZD1222 COVID-19 vaccine. TCRdb keeps only in-frame clones here, not all; method: immunoSEQ multiplex PCR. Counted here are around 110,000 clones, approximately 85% occurring once; the ten biggest clones make up more than 3%. Here the sequenced sample was peripheral blood, taken on day 0 of MenACWY control vaccination. These receptors originate from an adult in good health.

This chain joins TRBV15 and TRBJ2-3; tentative D call: TRBD2 (5 bases). The CDR3 covers 17 residues. Trimming pared 0 bases from V and 0 bases from J, leaving 13 bases between. CDR1 is LNHNV, CDR2 YYDKDF, per germline (reference sequence). CDR3 loop: CATSRDTPGVSTDTQYF. The CDR3 nucleotides read TGTGCCACCAGCAGAGATACTCCCGGGGTTAGCACAGATACGCAGTATTTT.

This clone was counted between two and nine times. The J gene is TRBJ2-7, the V gene TRBV10-3; 11 bases map to TRBD1. The CDR3 is 14 amino acids. The V gene's germline CDR1 is ENHRY and CDR2 SYGVKD. With V trimmed by 6 bases and J by 7 bases, 8 bases remained unmatched. The CDR3 region is CAIRADRGRVEQYF. CDR3 sequence (DNA): TGTGCCATCAGAGCGGACAGGGGGCGGGTAGAGCAGTACTTC.

This clone has only a few counts. The junction does not match germline at one end; this may be a read error. The chain has TRBV2 and TRBJ1-2, with a weak D call TRBD1 (5 bases). Germline V lookup: CDR1 SNHLY, CDR2 FYNNEI. CDR3 length: 10 residues. Here the CDR3 reads CASSDGTGAF. The CDR3 bases are TGTGCCAGCAGTGATGGGACGGGGGCCTTC.

This CDR3 is CATSRLPLAGVIDEQFF. The CDR3 DNA reads as TGTGCCACCAGCAGACTCCCCCTAGCGGGGGTTATTGATGAGCAGTTCTTC. The chain carries TRBV15 and TRBJ2-1; 10 nucleotides align to TRBD2. CDR3 size: 17 residues. Germline CDR1 reads LNHNV; CDR2 reads YYDKDF (reference sequence). V shed 2 bases and J 8 bases; nucleotides not matched to a gene: 12.

The chain employs TRBV2 and TRBJ1-4, with D possibly TRBD1 on 6 matching bases. This CDR3 is built from 14 residues. Germline V gene data show CDR1 as SNHLY and CDR2 as FYNNEI. V was trimmed by 1 base and J by 8 bases, leaving 11 bases between them. The CDR3 sequence: CASSEVWGREKLFF. CDR3 in DNA: TGTGCCAGCAGTGAAGTCTGGGGGCGGGAAAAACTGTTTTTT.

This clone was seen more than once but under ten times. The chain joins TRBV2 to TRBJ2-7, with D maybe TRBD2 (5 bases). From germline, CDR1 is SNHLY and CDR2 FYNNEI. The CDR3 is 13 amino acids. Trimming stripped 1 base from V and 5 bases from J, with 9 bases between. In DNA form, the CDR3 reads TGTGCCAGCAGTGAAGGACGGGGAAACGAGCAGTACTTC. It is translated as CASSEGRGNEQYF.

The J gene is TRBJ1-2, the V gene TRBV6-6; D possibly corresponds to TRBD1 (6 bases). The germline V gene encodes CDR1 MNHNY and CDR2 SVGAGI (reference sequence). The CDR3 consists of 14 residues. V lost 4 bases and J 4 bases, leaving 13 bases between the germline ends. The CDR3 bases are TGTGCCAGCAGTTCTTACGACAGGTTCTATGGCTACACCTTC. It encodes CASSSYDRFYGYTF.

This rearrangement joins TRBV12-3 or TRBV12-4 to TRBJ1-5, with D perhaps TRBD1 (5 bases). The CDR3 sequence is 13 residues long. Trimming shortened V by 2 bases and J by 7 bases, and 9 bases separated the two germline ends. CDR3 in DNA: TGTGCCAGCAGTTTAACGGGGACCCAGCCCCAGCATTTT. It encodes CASSLTGTQPQHF.

This clone was picked up a small number of times. The chain has TRBV5-1 and TRBJ2-2; no clear D gene. Deletions cut 7 bases from V and 1 base from J, with 11 bases between. The CDR3 totals 14 residues. The germline CDR1 and CDR2 sequences are SGHRS and YFSETQ. This chain's CDR3 is CASRIGRNTGELFF. The CDR3 DNA follows: TGCGCCAGCCGGATCGGACGGAACACCGGGGAGCTGTTTTTT.

The chain has TRBV18 and TRBJ1-5; 9 bases map to TRBD1. J gave up 6 bases and V 3 bases, and 6 bases lay outside the gene matches. The CDR3 totals 15 residues. CDR1 KGHSH and CDR2 LQKENI come from the germline V gene. The CDR3 is CASSPGTGMSQPQHF. In DNA, the CDR3 is TGTGCCAGCTCACCCGGGACAGGGATGAGTCAGCCCCAGCATTTT.

V usage is TRBV5-1 and J usage is TRBJ1-1; 10 bases align to TRBD1. V lost 6 bases to trimming and J lost 7 bases; unmatched junction nucleotides: 9. The CDR3 contains 14 residues. Germline CDR1 SGHRS, CDR2 YFSETQ. The CDR3 sequence: CASTLGRTGGEAFF. The CDR3 coding sequence is TGCGCCAGCACCCTGGGGCGGACAGGGGGTGAAGCTTTCTTT. Supplemented by reference TRBV5-1 and TRBJ1-1, the full variable domain reads KAGVTQTPRYLIKTRGQQVTLSCSPISGHRSVSWYQQTPGQGLQFLFEYFSETQRNKGNFPGRFSGRQFSNSRSEMNVSTLELGDSALYLCASTLGRTGGEAFFGQGTRLTVV.

This rearrangement joins TRBV5-5 to TRBJ1-6; D gene ambiguous. The CDR3 runs 15 residues. V was shortened by 0 bases and J by 7 bases, with 11 bases between the two germline ends. Looked up from germline, CDR1 is SGHKS and CDR2 is YYEKEE (reference sequence). The CDR3 bases are TGTGCCAGCAGCTTGGTTACGGGGAGGAATTCACCCCTCCACTTT. The encoded protein is CASSLVTGRNSPLHF.

The chain is built from TRBV4-1 and TRBJ1-6; TRBD1 matches at 8 bases. Germline V gene data show CDR1 as MGHRA and CDR2 as YSYEKL. V lost 1 base and J lost 0; bases outside the gene matches: 2. CDR3 length equals 17 residues. CDR3 sequence: CASSQGTGGSYNSPLHF. The DNA of the CDR3 is TGCGCCAGCAGCCAAGGAACAGGGGGCTCCTATAATTCACCCCTCCACTTT.

V and J are TRBV19 and TRBJ1-2; a weak D match, TRBD1 (6 bases). CDR1 LNHDA and CDR2 SQIVND come from the germline V gene (reference sequence). The V gene lost 3 bases and the J gene lost 2 bases, with 7 bases spanning the gap. The CDR3 loop spans 13 amino acids. As DNA, the CDR3 is TGTGCCAGTAGTATTACAGGGAACTATGGCTACACCTTC. Protein: CASSITGNYGYTF. Variable domain in full (rest from reference TRBV19 and TRBJ1-2): DGGITQSPKYLFRKEGQNVTLSCEQNLNHDAMYWYRQDPGQGLRLIYYSQIVNDFQKGDIAEGYSVSREKKESFPLTVTSAQKNPTAFYLCASSITGNYGYTFGSGTRLTVV.

This chain uses TRBV9 with TRBJ2-7; 7 bases are shared with TRBD1. After removal of 2 bases from V and 3 bases from J, the junction contained 2 bases not matched to a gene. Germline CDR1 SGDLS, CDR2 YYNGEE. The length of the CDR3 is 13 residues. The CDR3 loop is CASSVGQDYEQYF. CDR3 in DNA: TGTGCCAGCAGCGTCGGACAGGACTACGAGCAGTACTTC.

The chain links TRBV4-2 to TRBJ1-1, with a possible D match to TRBD1 (6 bases). The CDR3 has 13 amino acids. CDR1 LGHNA and CDR2 YNFKEQ come from the germline V gene. Trimming shortened V by 2 bases and J by 3 bases, and 7 bases separated the two germline ends. CDR3 sequence (DNA): TGTGCCAGCAGCCAAAGGACAGACACTGAAGCTTTCTTT. This encodes CASSQRTDTEAFF.

The chain joins TRBV11-1 to TRBJ2-7; 10 bases align to TRBD1. CDR1 is SGHAT, CDR2 FQDESV, per germline (reference sequence). This CDR3 has 13 amino acids. V was pared by 8 bases and J by 6 bases, with 7 bases of the junction left unmatched. The CDR3 sequence: CASARDRGGEQYF. In DNA, the CDR3 is TGTGCCAGCGCCCGGGACAGGGGTGGCGAGCAGTACTTC.

The gene calls are TRBV7-6 and TRBJ2-7; tentatively, D is TRBD1 (6 bases). This CDR3 region has 14 residues. Trimming took off 5 bases at V and 4 bases at J, with 15 bases between the two ends. CDR1 is SGHVS and CDR2 is FNYEAQ in the germline V gene. CDR3 residues: CASSPQGRGYEQYF. As DNA, the CDR3 is TGTGCCAGCAGCCCTCAGGGGCGAGGATACGAGCAGTACTTC.

The chain employs TRBV5-6 and TRBJ2-4, with a weak D call TRBD2 (5 bases). The germline V and J ends were trimmed by 2 bases and 0 bases, with 6 bases remaining between them. CDR3 length: 14 residues. The germline V gene has CDR1 SGHDT and CDR2 YYEEEE. CDR3 sequence (DNA): TGTGCCAGCAGCTTTGGACTAGCCAAAAACATTCAGTACTTC. It translates to CASSFGLAKNIQYF.

The V call is TRBV27, the J call TRBJ1-1; a weak D match, TRBD1 (5 bases). Per the germline V gene, CDR1 is MNHEY and CDR2 is SMNVEV (reference sequence). Between the trimmed V and J ends, which lost 5 bases and 10 bases, there was a span of 11 bases. CDR3 length: 11 amino acids. The CDR3 here is CASSVQGLAFF. CDR3 bases: TGTGCCAGCAGTGTTCAGGGTCTAGCTTTCTTT.

The chain employs TRBV5-4 and TRBJ2-7; D is perhaps TRBD1 (6 bases). The V and J ends lost 5 bases and 1 base respectively, with 19 bases between them. The CDR3 spans 16 residues. Germline loops: CDR1 SGHNT, CDR2 YYREEE (reference sequence). The CDR3 DNA reads TGTGCCAGCAGTCAATCTACAGGGCTTATATCCTACGAGCAGTACTTC. This gives the protein CASSQSTGLISYEQYF.

The rearrangement joins TRBV14 to TRBJ2-7, with 8 bases aligning to TRBD1. The CDR3 covers 14 residues. V lost 4 bases and J lost 5; bases outside the gene matches: 7. Germline CDR1 SGHDN, CDR2 FVKESK. The CDR3 region has the DNA TGTGCCAGCAGCCGCGGACAGGGAGTTAACGAGCAGTACTTC. Its protein is CASSRGQGVNEQYF. Drawing the rest from reference TRBV14 and TRBJ2-7, the complete variable domain is EAGVTQFPSHSVIEKGQTVTLRCDPISGHDNLYWYRRVMGKEIKFLLHFVKESKQDESGMPNNRFLAERTGGTYSTLKVQPAELEDSGVYFCASSRGQGVNEQYFGPGTRLTVT.

The chain has TRBV5-6 and TRBJ1-2; D is uncertain. Trimming cost V 4 bases and J 3 bases, with 13 bases left between them. The CDR3 has 14 residues. Per the germline V gene, CDR1 is SGHDT and CDR2 is YYEEEE. The CDR3 DNA reads as TGTGCCAGCAGCCTGGAAGGACGGCACTATGGCTACACCTTC. Translating it yields CASSLEGRHYGYTF.

J is TRBJ1-6 and V is TRBV28; no reliable D call. Between the trimmed V and J ends, which lost 5 bases and 7 bases, there was a span of 12 bases. The CDR3 covers 14 residues. CDR1 and CDR2 from the germline V gene are MDHEN and SYDVKM. CDR3 nucleotides: TGTGCCAGCAGTAGGAGTAGAGGAAATTCACCCCTCCACTTT. It is translated as CASSRSRGNSPLHF.

J is TRBJ1-1 and V is TRBV29-1; TRBD1 matches at 9 bases. The CDR3 contains 13 residues. J lost 0 bases, V lost 7 bases, and 3 bases had no gene match. The germline V gene encodes CDR1 SQVTM and CDR2 ANQGSEA. The CDR3 protein is CSARDRVNTEAFF. CDR3 nucleotide sequence: TGCAGCGCGCGGGACAGGGTGAACACTGAAGCTTTCTTT. Based on the CDR3 plus reference TRBV29-1 and TRBJ1-1, the full variable domain is SAVISQKPSRDICQRGTSLTIQCQVDSQVTMMFWYRQQPGQSLTLIATANQGSEATYESGFVIDKFPISRPNLTFSTLTVSNMSPEDSSIYLCSARDRVNTEAFFGQGTRLTVV.

The CDR3 region has the DNA TGTGCCAGCTCACCACCGACTAGCGGGGGGCAAGAGACCCAGTACTTC. Translating it yields CASSPPTSGGQETQYF. The V call is TRBV18, the J call TRBJ2-5, with 13 bases fitting TRBD2. The CDR3 consists of 16 residues. CDR1 is KGHSH, CDR2 LQKENI, per germline. J lost 2 bases, V lost 0 bases, and 0 bases had no gene match.

This chain uses TRBV6-2 or TRBV6-3 with TRBJ1-5; D gene ambiguous. CDR1 is MNHEY and CDR2 is SVGEGT in the germline V gene. V was shortened by 3 bases and J by 5 bases, with 17 bases between the two germline ends. This CDR3 has 16 residues. The CDR3 sequence: CASSYSGPSWDQPQHF. The CDR3 DNA reads as TGTGCCAGCAGTTATTCTGGACCGTCGTGGGATCAGCCCCAGCATTTT.